This T cell receptor beta chain is from a study of cytomegalovirus exposure and HLA in healthy donors. PCR amplification relied on 60 Vbeta primers (plus 13 Jbeta primers). The data were produced by immunoSEQ multiplex PCR, yet TCRdb's version contains in-frame clones alone and is incomplete. The repertoire includes approximately 190,000 clones, 75% to 90% of them detected once, and 6.3% sits in the top ten. The germline gives CDR1 MDHEN, CDR2 SYDVKM. CDR3 size: 16 residues. Trimming removed 4 bases at V and 3 bases at J, with 15 bases between. This TCR was recovered from a man aged 40-55 years in good health and CMV-seropositive. Sequencing was carried out using PBMCs. The chain carries TRBV28 and TRBJ1-4, with D possibly being TRBD1 (6 bases). The CDR3 DNA reads as TGTGCCAGCAGTTCGACAGGCCTAGGGGCTAATGAAAAACTGTTTTTT. Protein product: CASSSTGLGANEKLFF.